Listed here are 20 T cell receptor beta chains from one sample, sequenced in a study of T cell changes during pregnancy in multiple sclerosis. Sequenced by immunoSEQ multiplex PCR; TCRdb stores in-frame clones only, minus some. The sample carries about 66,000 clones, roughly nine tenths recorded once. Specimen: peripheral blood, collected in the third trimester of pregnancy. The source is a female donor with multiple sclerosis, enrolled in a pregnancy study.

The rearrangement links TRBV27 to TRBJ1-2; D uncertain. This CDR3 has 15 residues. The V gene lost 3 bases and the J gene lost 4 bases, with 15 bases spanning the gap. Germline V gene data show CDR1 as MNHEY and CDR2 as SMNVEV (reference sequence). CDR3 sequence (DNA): TGTGCCAGCAGTTTTCGATCGGCAGGCAGCTATGGCTACACCTTC. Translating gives CASSFRSAGSYGYTF.

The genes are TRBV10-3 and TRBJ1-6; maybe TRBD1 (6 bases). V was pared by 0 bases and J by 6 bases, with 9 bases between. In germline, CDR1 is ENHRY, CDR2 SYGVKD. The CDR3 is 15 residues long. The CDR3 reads CAISESGTLNSPLHF. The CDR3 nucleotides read TGTGCCATCAGTGAGTCCGGGACACTTAATTCACCCCTCCACTTT.

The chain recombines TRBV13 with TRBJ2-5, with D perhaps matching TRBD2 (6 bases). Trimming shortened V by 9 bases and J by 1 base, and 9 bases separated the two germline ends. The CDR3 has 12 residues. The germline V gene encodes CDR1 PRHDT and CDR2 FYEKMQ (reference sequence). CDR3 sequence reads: CASRGLQETQYF. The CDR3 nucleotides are TGTGCCAGTAGGGGACTCCAAGAGACCCAGTACTTC.

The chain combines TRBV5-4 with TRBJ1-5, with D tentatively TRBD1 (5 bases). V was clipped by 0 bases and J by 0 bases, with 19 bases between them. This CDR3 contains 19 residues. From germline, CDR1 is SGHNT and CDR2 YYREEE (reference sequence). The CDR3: CASSLEAGGIGCSNQPQHF. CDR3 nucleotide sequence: TGTGCCAGCAGCTTGGAAGCGGGGGGAATCGGGTGTAGCAATCAGCCCCAGCATTTT.

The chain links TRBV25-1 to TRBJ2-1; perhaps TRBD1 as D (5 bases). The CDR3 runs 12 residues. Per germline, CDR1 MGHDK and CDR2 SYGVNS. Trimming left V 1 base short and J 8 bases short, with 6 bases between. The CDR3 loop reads CASSELTDEQFF. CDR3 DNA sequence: TGTGCCAGCAGTGAATTGACAGATGAGCAGTTCTTC.

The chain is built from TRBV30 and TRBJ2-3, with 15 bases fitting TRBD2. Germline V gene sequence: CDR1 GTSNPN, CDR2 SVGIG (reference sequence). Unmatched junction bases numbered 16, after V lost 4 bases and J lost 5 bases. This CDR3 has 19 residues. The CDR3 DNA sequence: TGTGCCTGGAACACCTATAGGACTAGCGGGGGGGCCAGGGGAGATACGCAGTATTTT. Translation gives CAWNTYRTSGGARGDTQYF.

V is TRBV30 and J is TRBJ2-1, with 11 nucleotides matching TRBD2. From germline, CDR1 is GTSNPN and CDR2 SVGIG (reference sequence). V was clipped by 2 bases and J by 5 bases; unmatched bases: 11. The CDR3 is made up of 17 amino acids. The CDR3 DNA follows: TGTGCCTGGAGTCTCCTAACTAGCGGGAGAGATAACAATGAGCAGTTCTTC. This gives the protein CAWSLLTSGRDNNEQFF. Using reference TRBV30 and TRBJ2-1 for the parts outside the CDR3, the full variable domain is SQTIHQWPATLVQPVGSPLSLECTVEGTSNPNLYWYRQAAGRGLQLLFYSVGIGQISSEVPQNLSASRPQDRQFILSSKKLLLSDSGFYLCAWSLLTSGRDNNEQFFGPGTRLTVL.

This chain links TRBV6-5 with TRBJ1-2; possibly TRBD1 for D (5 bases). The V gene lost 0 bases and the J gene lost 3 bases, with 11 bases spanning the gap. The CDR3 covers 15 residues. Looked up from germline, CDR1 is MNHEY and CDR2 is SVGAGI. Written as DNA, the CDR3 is TGTGCCAGCAGTTACTCAGGTGCGGGGGACTATGGCTACACCTTC. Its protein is CASSYSGAGDYGYTF.

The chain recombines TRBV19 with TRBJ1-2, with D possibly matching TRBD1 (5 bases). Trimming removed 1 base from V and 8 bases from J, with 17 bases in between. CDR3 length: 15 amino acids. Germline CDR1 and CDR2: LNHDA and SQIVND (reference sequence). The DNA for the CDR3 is TGTGCCAGTAGTATAGGATTGGGGCAGGCTCGGGGCTACACCTTC. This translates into CASSIGLGQARGYTF. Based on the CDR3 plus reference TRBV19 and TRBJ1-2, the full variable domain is DGGITQSPKYLFRKEGQNVTLSCEQNLNHDAMYWYRQDPGQGLRLIYYSQIVNDFQKGDIAEGYSVSREKKESFPLTVTSAQKNPTAFYLCASSIGLGQARGYTFGSGTRLTVV.

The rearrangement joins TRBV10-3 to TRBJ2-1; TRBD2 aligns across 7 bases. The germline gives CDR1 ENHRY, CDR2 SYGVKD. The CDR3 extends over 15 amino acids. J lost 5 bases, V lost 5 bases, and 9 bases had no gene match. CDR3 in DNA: TGTGCCATCAGTCAGAGGGAGACTAGCAACAATGAGCAGTTCTTC. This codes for CAISQRETSNNEQFF.

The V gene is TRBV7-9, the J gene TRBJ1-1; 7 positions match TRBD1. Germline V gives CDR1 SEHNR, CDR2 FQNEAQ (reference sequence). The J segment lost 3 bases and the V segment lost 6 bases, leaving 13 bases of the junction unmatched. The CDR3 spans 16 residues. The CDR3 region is CASRPKDRSIDTEAFF. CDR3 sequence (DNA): TGTGCCAGCAGGCCTAAGGACAGGAGCATCGACACTGAAGCTTTCTTT. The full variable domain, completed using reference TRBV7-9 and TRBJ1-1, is DTGVSQNPRHKITKRGQNVTFRCDPISEHNRLYWYRQTLGQGPEFLTYFQNEAQLEKSRLLSDRFSAERPKGSFSTLEIQRTEQGDSAMYLCASRPKDRSIDTEAFFGQGTRLTVV.

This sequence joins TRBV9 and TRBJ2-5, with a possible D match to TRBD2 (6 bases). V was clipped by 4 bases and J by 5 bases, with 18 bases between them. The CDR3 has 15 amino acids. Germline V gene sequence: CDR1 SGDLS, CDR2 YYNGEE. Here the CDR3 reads CASSPQRVRGETQYF. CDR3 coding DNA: TGTGCCAGCAGCCCCCAGCGGGTTCGGGGGGAGACCCAGTACTTC.

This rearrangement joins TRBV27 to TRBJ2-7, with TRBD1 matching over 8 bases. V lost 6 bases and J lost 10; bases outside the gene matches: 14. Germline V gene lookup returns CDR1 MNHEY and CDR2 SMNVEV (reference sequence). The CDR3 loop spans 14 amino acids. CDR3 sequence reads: CASSQGQAGRSQYF. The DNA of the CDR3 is TGTGCCAGCAGCCAGGGACAGGCCGGGCGAAGCCAGTACTTC.

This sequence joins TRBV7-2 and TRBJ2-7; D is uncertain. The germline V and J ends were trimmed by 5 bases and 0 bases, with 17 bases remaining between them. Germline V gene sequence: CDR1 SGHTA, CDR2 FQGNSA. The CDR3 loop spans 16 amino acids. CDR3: CASSLTPRRGSYEQYF. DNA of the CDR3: TGTGCCAGCAGCCTAACTCCCCGTCGCGGCTCCTACGAGCAGTACTTC.

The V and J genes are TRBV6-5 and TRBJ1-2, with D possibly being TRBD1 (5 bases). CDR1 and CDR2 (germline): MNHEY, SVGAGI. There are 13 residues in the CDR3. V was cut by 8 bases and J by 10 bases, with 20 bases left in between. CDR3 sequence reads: CASGRQLLRDYTF. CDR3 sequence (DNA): TGTGCCAGCGGAAGACAGCTCCTAAGAGACTACACCTTC.

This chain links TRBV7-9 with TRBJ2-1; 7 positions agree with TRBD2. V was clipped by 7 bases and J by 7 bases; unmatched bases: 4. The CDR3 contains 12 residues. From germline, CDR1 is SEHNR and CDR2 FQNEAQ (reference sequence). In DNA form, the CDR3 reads TGTGCCAGCACCGGGAGGAAGAATGAGCAGTTCTTC. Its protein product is CASTGRKNEQFF.

CDR3 amino acids: CASAGPPQETQYF. The CDR3 DNA reads as TGTGCCAGCGCGGGACCGCCCCAAGAGACCCAGTACTTC. The chain recombines TRBV6-6 with TRBJ2-5; D is possibly TRBD2 (6 bases). Trimming stripped 8 bases from V and 1 base from J, with 11 bases between. Germline CDR1 MNHNY, CDR2 SVGAGI (reference sequence). There are 13 residues in the CDR3.

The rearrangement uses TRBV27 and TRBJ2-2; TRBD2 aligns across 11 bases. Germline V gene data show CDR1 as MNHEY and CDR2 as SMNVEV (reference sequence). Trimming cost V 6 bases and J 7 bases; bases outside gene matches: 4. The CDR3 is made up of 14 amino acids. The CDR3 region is CASSQTSGSGELFF. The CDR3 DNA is TGTGCCAGCAGCCAAACTAGCGGGAGCGGGGAGCTGTTTTTT.

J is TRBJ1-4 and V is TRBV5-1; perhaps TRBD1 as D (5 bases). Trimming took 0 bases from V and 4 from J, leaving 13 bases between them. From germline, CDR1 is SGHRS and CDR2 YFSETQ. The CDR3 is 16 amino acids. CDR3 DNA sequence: TGCGCCAGCAGCTTGGAACAACAGGCCTATAATGAAAAACTGTTTTTT. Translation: CASSLEQQAYNEKLFF.

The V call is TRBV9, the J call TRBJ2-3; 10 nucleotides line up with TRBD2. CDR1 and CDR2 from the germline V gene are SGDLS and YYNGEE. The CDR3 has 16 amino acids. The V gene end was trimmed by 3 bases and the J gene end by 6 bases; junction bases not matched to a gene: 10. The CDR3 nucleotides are TGTGCCAGCAGCGCCTCCGGAGCGGGGGGGTGGGATACGCAGTATTTT. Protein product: CASSASGAGGWDTQYF.